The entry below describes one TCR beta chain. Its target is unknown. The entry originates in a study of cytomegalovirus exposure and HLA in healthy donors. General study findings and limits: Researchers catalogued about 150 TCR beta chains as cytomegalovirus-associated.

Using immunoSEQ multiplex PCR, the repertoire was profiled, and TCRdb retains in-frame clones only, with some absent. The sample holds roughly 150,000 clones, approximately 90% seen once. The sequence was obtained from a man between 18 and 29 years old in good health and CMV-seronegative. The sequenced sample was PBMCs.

In DNA form, the CDR3 reads TGCGCCAGCAGCGCCTGGACAGAGAATGAGCAGTTCTTC. Its translation is CASSAWTENEQFF. V is TRBV5-1 and J is TRBJ2-1; TRBD1 might be the D (6 bases). The CDR3 loop spans 13 amino acids. Trimming cost V 4 bases and J 7 bases, with 12 bases left between them. Germline values: CDR1 SGHRS, CDR2 YFSETQ.